This T cell receptor (beta chain) was obtained from a study of PD-L1 blockade in urothelial cancer. As for the study in general: After treatment start, blood was analyzed at 3 weeks (second dose) and at 6 weeks.

Metastatic or locally advanced urothelial carcinoma was present in the patients. Each PCR received spiked synthetic TCR analog templates. Profiled with immunoSEQ multiplex PCR; TCRdb holds only in-frame clones, not every one. The sample includes around 19,000 clones, approximately 86% of them seen just once. The CDR3 covers 15 residues. Trimming pared 3 bases from V and 7 bases from J, leaving 16 bases between. From germline, CDR1 is LNHDA and CDR2 SQIVND (reference sequence). The genes are TRBV19 and TRBJ2-1; D is perhaps TRBD1 (6 bases). The sample in question was PBMCs, obtained around atezolizumab (anti-PD-L1) treatment. The TCR originated in a middle-aged man with urothelial cancer. CDR3 nucleotides: TGTGCCAGTAGTATGGCTACAGGGTTTATGAATGAGCAGTTCTTC. Protein product: CASSMATGFMNEQFF.